The present entry profiles one T cell receptor (beta chain) with its context. These data are taken from a study of PD-1 blockade in classical Hodgkin lymphoma. Noted time point: cycle 4 day 1 (C4D1), after more than 5 weeks of nivolumab. Every one of the patients relapsed after autologous stem cell transplantation (brentuximab vedotin exposure was variable). Produced via immunoSEQ multiplex PCR; TCRdb's table is partial and in-frame only. Of about 23,000 clones in the sample, around 89% were seen once. The CDR3 contains 17 residues. V was trimmed by 2 bases and J by 0 bases, leaving 17 bases between them. From germline, CDR1 is MGHRA and CDR2 YSYEKL.

V usage is TRBV4-1 and J usage is TRBJ2-7; maybe TRBD2 (6 bases). The material was peripheral blood mononuclear cells (PBMCs), obtained before the fourth cycle of nivolumab. The receptor's source is a human donor with classical Hodgkin lymphoma. The CDR3 sequence: CASSQPAGPRSSYEQYF. As DNA, the CDR3 is TGCGCCAGCAGCCAACCCGCGGGACCCAGGAGCTCCTACGAGCAGTACTTC.